Each of the 16 T cell receptor beta chains below was sequenced from the same sample in a study of regulatory T cells. Primers: 52 TRBV forward and 13 TRBJ reverse. The table came from immunoSEQ multiplex PCR; TCRdb's copy has only in-frame clones and leaves some out. The profile shows 20,000 or so clones, 93% of them singletons. Material: CD8+ T cells sorted from blood. The receptors stem from a child aged 2-15 years with CD3G deficiency.

CDR3 coding DNA: TGTGCCAGCAGTGAAACCTACGAGCAGTACTTC. Translation: CASSETYEQYF. The chain recombines TRBV6-1 with TRBJ2-7; no reliable D call. Trimming took off 2 bases at V and 2 bases at J, with 1 base between the two ends. CDR1 and CDR2 from the germline V gene are MNHNS and SASEGT. The CDR3 runs to 11 residues.

This clone has more than one count but fewer than ten. The chain has TRBV7-8 and TRBJ2-7; TRBD2 aligns across 8 bases. This CDR3 contains 14 residues. CDR1 and CDR2 (germline): SGHVS, FQNEAQ. V trimming: 4 bases; J trimming: 0 bases; junction bases outside the gene matches: 2. The CDR3 DNA reads TGTGCCAGCAGCTCCGGGACTAGCTCCTACGAGCAGTACTTC. This encodes CASSSGTSSYEQYF.

V is TRBV30 and J is TRBJ2-1; D is perhaps TRBD2 (6 bases). Germline CDR1 reads GTSNPN; CDR2 reads SVGIG (reference sequence). This CDR3 has 13 amino acids. The ends were cut back, 2 bases at V and 6 bases at J, with 11 bases in the middle. CDR3 DNA sequence: TGTGCCTGGAGTTCGGGACTTTCCAATGAGCAGTTCTTC. Protein sequence: CAWSSGLSNEQFF. The variable domain in full, completed from reference TRBV30 and TRBJ2-1, reads SQTIHQWPATLVQPVGSPLSLECTVEGTSNPNLYWYRQAAGRGLQLLFYSVGIGQISSEVPQNLSASRPQDRQFILSSKKLLLSDSGFYLCAWSSGLSNEQFFGPGTRLTVL.

J is TRBJ2-7 and V is TRBV28; 13 bases map to TRBD2. The CDR3 is 17 amino acids. CDR1 MDHEN and CDR2 SYDVKM come from the germline V gene. The V segment lost 5 bases and the J segment 2 bases; nucleotides outside the gene matches: 9. CDR3 sequence (DNA): TGTGCCAGCAGTGGAACTAGCGGGAGGGTTGGGGCCTACGAGCAGTACTTC. The encoded protein is CASSGTSGRVGAYEQYF.

This clone was found once. V is TRBV19 and J is TRBJ2-3; TRBD2 aligns across 8 bases. Germline V gene lookup returns CDR1 LNHDA and CDR2 SQIVND (reference sequence). V was pared by 1 base and J by 0 bases, with 9 bases of the junction left unmatched. The CDR3 consists of 18 residues. As DNA, the CDR3 is TGTGCCAGTAGTATAGGTGTGGTCCGGGGGGGAAGCACAGATACGCAGTATTTT. Protein product: CASSIGVVRGGSTDTQYF.

The chain is built from TRBV7-9 and TRBJ2-1; a weak D match, TRBD1 (6 bases). Germline CDR1 is SEHNR and CDR2 is FQNEAQ (reference sequence). The CDR3 loop spans 12 amino acids. V lost 3 bases to trimming and J lost 9 bases, with 9 bases between them. The DNA of the CDR3 is TGTGCCAGCAGCTTTGGGGGCGGTGAGCAGTTCTTC. The encoded protein is CASSFGGGEQFF.

This clone came up once. The chain combines TRBV11-3 with TRBJ2-7; no definite D call. V lost 5 bases and J 4 bases, leaving 6 bases between the germline ends. Germline values: CDR1 SGHNT, CDR2 YENEEA. The CDR3 is 11 amino acids. CDR3 sequence reads: CASSDGYEQYF. The CDR3 DNA sequence: TGTGCCAGCAGCGATGGTTACGAGCAGTACTTC.

This chain links TRBV13 with TRBJ2-1; the match to TRBD1 covers 12 bases. Germline V gives CDR1 PRHDT, CDR2 FYEKMQ (reference sequence). The CDR3 has 15 residues. V shed 0 bases, J shed 8 bases, and the junction held 2 bases outside the gene matches. As DNA, the CDR3 is TGTGCCAGCAGCTTAGGAGGGACAGGGGGCGATGAGCAGTTCTTC. Its protein product is CASSLGGTGGDEQFF.

This clone was detected a few times. The chain recombines TRBV28 with TRBJ1-4, with TRBD1 matching over 12 bases. The ends lost 4 bases at V and 4 bases at J; junction bases unmatched: 7. The CDR3 totals 17 residues. Germline CDR1 and CDR2: MDHEN and SYDVKM. The DNA of the CDR3 is TGTGCCAGCAGTTCGGGACAGGGGGCCTTCCTTAATGAAAAACTGTTTTTT. Translated: CASSSGQGAFLNEKLFF.

The chain is built from TRBV4-1 and TRBJ2-4, with D possibly matching TRBD2 (6 bases). V lost 1 base, J lost 8 bases, and 15 bases lay in between. CDR3 length equals 15 residues. Germline V gene data show CDR1 as MGHRA and CDR2 as YSYEKL. The CDR3 region is CASSQGPGSGHIQYF. The CDR3 nucleotides are TGCGCCAGCAGCCAAGGACCCGGGAGTGGGCACATTCAGTACTTC.

The V gene is TRBV6-1, the J gene TRBJ2-7; D is perhaps TRBD2 (7 bases). This CDR3 is 14 amino acids long. In germline, CDR1 is MNHNS, CDR2 SASEGT. V was shortened by 0 bases and J by 5 bases, with 11 bases between the two germline ends. The CDR3 DNA follows: TGTGCCAGCAGTGAAGCGGGGGGGGGCCACGAGCAGTACTTC. It translates to CASSEAGGGHEQYF.

The chain has TRBV19 and TRBJ2-7, with 9 positions matching TRBD2. Germline V gives CDR1 LNHDA, CDR2 SQIVND (reference sequence). The length of the CDR3 is 14 residues. The V gene end was trimmed by 3 bases and the J gene end by 6 bases; junction bases not matched to a gene: 6. This chain's CDR3 is CASSMDSGSSEQYF. The CDR3 nucleotides are TGTGCCAGTAGTATGGATAGCGGGAGCTCCGAGCAGTACTTC. The whole variable domain, remainder taken from reference TRBV19 and TRBJ2-7, is DGGITQSPKYLFRKEGQNVTLSCEQNLNHDAMYWYRQDPGQGLRLIYYSQIVNDFQKGDIAEGYSVSREKKESFPLTVTSAQKNPTAFYLCASSMDSGSSEQYFGPGTRLTVT.

The chain combines TRBV6-1 with TRBJ2-3, with a weak D call TRBD2 (6 bases). Germline V gene lookup returns CDR1 MNHNS and CDR2 SASEGT. This CDR3 comprises 16 residues. Trimming left V 1 base short and J 5 bases short, with 16 bases between. The DNA of the CDR3 is TGTGCCAGCAGTGAAGATAGAGGAGGGCCGTTAGATACGCAGTATTTT. Its translation is CASSEDRGGPLDTQYF.

The chain carries TRBV28 and TRBJ1-5, with 7 bases fitting TRBD1. The CDR3 consists of 18 residues. Per the germline V gene, CDR1 is MDHEN and CDR2 is SYDVKM. Trimming at V came to 6 bases and at J to 2 bases, leaving 16 bases not matched to a gene. The CDR3 here is CASSTGGTALRGNQPQHF. CDR3 DNA: TGTGCCAGCAGCACCGGAGGGACAGCCCTACGGGGCAATCAGCCCCAGCATTTT.

Comments on this clone: Other nucleotide sequences from this sample produce the same CDR3. The J gene is TRBJ2-7, the V gene TRBV6-1; D remains unclear. The CDR3 loop spans 14 amino acids. Deletions cut 2 bases from V and 3 bases from J, with 11 bases between. Germline CDR1 is MNHNS and CDR2 is SASEGT. Here the CDR3 DNA reads TGTGCCAGCAGTGAAATGGACGCCTACTACGAGCAGTACTTC. This gives the protein CASSEMDAYYEQYF.

This clone occurred once. Here the CDR3 DNA reads TGTGCCAGTAGTATATCGACAGGGGATAATGAAAAACTGTTTTTT. It yields the protein CASSISTGDNEKLFF. The chain combines TRBV19 with TRBJ1-4; 8 nucleotides line up with TRBD1. The J segment lost 4 bases and the V segment lost 2 bases, leaving 3 bases of the junction unmatched. This CDR3 is built from 15 residues. Per germline, CDR1 LNHDA and CDR2 SQIVND (reference sequence).